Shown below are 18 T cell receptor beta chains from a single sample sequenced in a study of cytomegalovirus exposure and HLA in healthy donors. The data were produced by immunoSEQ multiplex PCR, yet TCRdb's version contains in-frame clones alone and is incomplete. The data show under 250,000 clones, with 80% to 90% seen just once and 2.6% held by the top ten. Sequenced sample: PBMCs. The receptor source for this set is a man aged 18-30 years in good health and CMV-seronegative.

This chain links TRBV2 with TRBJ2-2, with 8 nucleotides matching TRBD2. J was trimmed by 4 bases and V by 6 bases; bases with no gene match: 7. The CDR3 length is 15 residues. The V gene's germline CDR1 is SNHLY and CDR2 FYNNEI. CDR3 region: CASSGASGFTGELFF. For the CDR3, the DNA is TGTGCCAGCAGCGGAGCTAGCGGGTTCACCGGGGAGCTGTTTTTT.

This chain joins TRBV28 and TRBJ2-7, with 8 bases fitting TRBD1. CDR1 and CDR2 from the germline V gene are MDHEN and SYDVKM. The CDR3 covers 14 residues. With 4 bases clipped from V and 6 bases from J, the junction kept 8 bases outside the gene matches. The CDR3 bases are TGTGCCAGCAGTTACCTACAGGGGGTACGCGAGCAGTACTTC. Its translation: CASSYLQGVREQYF. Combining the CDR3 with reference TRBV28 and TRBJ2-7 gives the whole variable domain DVKVTQSSRYLVKRTGEKVFLECVQDMDHENMFWYRQDPGLGLRLIYFSYDVKMKEKGDIPEGYSVSREKKERFSLILESASTNQTSMYLCASSYLQGVREQYFGPGTRLTVT.

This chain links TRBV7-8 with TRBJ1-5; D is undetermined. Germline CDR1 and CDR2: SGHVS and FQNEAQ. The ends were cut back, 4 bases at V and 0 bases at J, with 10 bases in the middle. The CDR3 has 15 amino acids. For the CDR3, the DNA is TGTGCCAGCAGCTGGCAGGAAAATAGCAATCAGCCCCAGCATTTT. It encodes CASSWQENSNQPQHF.

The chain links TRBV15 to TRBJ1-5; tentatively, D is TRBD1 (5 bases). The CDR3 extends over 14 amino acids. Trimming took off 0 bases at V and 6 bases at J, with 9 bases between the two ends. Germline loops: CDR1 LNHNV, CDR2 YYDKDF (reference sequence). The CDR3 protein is CATSREGAFQPQHF. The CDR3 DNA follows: TGTGCCACCAGCAGAGAAGGGGCGTTTCAGCCCCAGCATTTT.

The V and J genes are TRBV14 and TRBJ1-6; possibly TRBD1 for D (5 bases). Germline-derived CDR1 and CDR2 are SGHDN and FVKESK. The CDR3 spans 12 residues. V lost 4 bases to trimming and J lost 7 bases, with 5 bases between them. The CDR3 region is CASSPGNSPLHF. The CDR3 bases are TGTGCCAGCAGCCCAGGGAATTCACCCCTCCACTTT.

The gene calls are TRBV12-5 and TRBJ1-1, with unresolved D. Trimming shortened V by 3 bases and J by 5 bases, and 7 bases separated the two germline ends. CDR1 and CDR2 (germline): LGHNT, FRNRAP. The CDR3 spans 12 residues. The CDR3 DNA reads TGTGCTAGTGGTTTACTGAGTACTGAAGCTTTCTTT. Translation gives CASGLLSTEAFF.

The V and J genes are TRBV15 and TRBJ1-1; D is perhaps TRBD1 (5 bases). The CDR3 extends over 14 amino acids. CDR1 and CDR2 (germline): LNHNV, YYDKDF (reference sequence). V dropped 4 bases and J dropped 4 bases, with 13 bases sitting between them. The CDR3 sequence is CATSTRQTGTEAFF. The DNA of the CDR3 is TGTGCCACCAGCACGAGACAGACGGGCACTGAAGCTTTCTTT.

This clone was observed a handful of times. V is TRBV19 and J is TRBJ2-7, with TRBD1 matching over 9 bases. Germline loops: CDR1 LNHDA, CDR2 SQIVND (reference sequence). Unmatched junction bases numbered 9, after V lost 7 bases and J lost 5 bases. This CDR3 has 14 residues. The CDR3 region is CASKPGQGAHEQYF. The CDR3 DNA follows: TGTGCCAGTAAGCCGGGACAGGGAGCTCACGAGCAGTACTTC.

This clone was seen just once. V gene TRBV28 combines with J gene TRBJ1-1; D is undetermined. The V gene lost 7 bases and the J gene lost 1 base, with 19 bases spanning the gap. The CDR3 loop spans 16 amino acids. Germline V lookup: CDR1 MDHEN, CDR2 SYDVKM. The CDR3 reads CASIPIDFGQNTEAFF. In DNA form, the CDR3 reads TGTGCCAGCATCCCCATTGATTTTGGGCAGAACACTGAAGCTTTCTTT.

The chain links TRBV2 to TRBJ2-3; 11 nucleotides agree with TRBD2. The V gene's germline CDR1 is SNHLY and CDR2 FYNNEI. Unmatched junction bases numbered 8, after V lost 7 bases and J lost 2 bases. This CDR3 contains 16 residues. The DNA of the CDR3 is TGTGCCAGCATTGTGACTAGCGGGGCTCTCACAGATACGCAGTATTTT. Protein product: CASIVTSGALTDTQYF.

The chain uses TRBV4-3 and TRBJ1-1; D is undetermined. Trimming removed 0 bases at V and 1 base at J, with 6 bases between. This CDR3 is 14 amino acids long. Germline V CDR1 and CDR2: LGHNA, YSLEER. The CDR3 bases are TGCGCCAGCAGCCAAGACATACAGAACACTGAAGCTTTCTTT. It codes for CASSQDIQNTEAFF.

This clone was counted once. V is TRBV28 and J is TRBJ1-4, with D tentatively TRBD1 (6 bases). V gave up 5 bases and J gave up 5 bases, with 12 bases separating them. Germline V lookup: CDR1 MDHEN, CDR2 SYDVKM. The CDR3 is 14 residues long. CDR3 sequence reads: CASSDKGGNEKLFF. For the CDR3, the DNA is TGTGCCAGCAGTGACAAGGGGGGGAATGAAAAACTGTTTTTT.

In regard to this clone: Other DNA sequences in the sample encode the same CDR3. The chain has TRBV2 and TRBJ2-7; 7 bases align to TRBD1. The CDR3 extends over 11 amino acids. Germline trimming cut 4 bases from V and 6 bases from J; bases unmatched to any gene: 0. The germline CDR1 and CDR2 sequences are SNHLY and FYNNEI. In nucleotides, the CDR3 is TGTGCCAGCAGTGGACAGGGCGAGCAGTACTTC. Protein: CASSGQGEQYF.

The CDR3 DNA sequence: TGTGCCAGCAGTCTCATAGGGGGGGAAGGCTATGGCTACACCTTC. Protein: CASSLIGGEGYGYTF. V usage is TRBV27 and J usage is TRBJ1-2; tentative D call: TRBD1 (6 bases). The CDR3 contains 15 residues. CDR1 is MNHEY and CDR2 is SMNVEV in the germline V gene (reference sequence). V gave up 5 bases and J gave up 4 bases, with 17 bases separating them.

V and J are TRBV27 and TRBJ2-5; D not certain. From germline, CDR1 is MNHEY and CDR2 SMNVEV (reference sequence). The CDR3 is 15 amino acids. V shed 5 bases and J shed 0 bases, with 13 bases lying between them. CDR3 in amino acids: CASSSLSPYQETQYF. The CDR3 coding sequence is TGTGCCAGCAGTAGTCTCAGTCCGTACCAAGAGACCCAGTACTTC.

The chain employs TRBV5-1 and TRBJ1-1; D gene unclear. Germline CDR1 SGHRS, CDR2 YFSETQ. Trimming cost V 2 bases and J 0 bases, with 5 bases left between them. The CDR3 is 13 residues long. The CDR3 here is CASSFSMNTEAFF. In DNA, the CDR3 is TGCGCCAGCAGCTTTTCAATGAACACTGAAGCTTTCTTT.

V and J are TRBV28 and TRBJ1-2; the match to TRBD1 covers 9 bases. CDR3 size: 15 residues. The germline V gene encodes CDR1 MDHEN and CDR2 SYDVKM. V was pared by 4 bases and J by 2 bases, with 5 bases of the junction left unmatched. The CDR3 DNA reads TGTGCCAGCAGTTCTGGACAGGGGTGGAACTATGGCTACACCTTC. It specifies CASSSGQGWNYGYTF.

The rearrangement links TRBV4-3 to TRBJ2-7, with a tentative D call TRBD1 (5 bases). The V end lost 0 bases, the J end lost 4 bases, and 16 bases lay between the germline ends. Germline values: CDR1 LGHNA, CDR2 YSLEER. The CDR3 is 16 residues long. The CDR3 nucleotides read TGCGCCAGCAGCCAAGATGGAGAGACCCCAGGGTACGAGCAGTACTTC. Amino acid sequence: CASSQDGETPGYEQYF.